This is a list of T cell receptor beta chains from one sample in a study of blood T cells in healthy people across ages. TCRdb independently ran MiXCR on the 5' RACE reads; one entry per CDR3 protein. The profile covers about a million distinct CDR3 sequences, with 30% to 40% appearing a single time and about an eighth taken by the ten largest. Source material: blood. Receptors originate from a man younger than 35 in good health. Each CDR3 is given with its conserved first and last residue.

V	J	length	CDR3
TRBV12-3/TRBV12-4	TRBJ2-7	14	CASGRGTGLYEQYF
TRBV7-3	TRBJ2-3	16	CASSLDGGTSTGTQYF
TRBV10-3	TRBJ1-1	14	CAISESSGVAEAFF
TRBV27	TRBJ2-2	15	CASSRGLANTGELFF
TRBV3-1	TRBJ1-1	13	CASSPMGGTEAFF
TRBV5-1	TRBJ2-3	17	CASSPGLAWLSTDTQYF
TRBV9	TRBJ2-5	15	CASSVGGQDQETQYF
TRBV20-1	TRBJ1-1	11	CSAGPGTEAFF
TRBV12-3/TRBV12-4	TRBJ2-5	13	CASSSDSQETQYF
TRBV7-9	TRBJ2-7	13	CASTQTGTYEQYF
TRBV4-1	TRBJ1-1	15	CANNPLHSGGTEAFF
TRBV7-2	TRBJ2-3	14	CASSLTPGTDTQYF
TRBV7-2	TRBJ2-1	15	CASSLGGLDVNEQFF
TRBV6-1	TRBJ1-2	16	CASSEEPRGRDYGYTF
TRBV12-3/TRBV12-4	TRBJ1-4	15	CASSPTGMDSEKLFF
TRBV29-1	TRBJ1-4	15	CSVGQGWADNEKLFF
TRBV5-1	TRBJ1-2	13	CASSSQGHYGYTF
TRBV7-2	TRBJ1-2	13	CANEIIGVGGYTF
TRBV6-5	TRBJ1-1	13	CASSYGQSTEAFF
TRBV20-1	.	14	CSGAGDISYNEQYF
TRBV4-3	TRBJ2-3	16	CASSQWGTGVTDTQYF
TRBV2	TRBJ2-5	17	CASSDSASGGARETQYF
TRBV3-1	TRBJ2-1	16	CASSQDELAGGYEQFF
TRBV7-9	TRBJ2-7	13	CASSLRDRDEQYF
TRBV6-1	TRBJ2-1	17	CASSRVGPLDPYNEQFF
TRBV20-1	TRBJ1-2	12	CSADAGDAGYTF
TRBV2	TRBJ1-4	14	CASRRTTTGPKLFF
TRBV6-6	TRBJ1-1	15	CASRDSGQGGMKAFF
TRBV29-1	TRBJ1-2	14	CSVEEGTGNNGYTF
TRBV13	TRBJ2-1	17	CASSSQTNGNPYNEQFF
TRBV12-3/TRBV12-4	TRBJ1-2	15	CASSRDRATNYGYTF
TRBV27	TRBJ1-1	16	CASSPTGQGVPTETFF
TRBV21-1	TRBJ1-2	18	CASSVSSGTVFVQRGYTF
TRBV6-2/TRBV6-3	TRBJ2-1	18	CASIGLAGGQALYNEQFF
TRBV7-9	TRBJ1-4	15	CASSDQRATNEKLFF
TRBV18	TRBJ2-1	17	CASSLTGIGGALHEQFF
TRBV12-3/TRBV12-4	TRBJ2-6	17	CASRPYSLISGANVLTF
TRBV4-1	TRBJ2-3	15	CASSHRTGEEDTQYF
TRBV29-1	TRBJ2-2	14	CSVADEQFTGELFF
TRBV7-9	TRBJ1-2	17	CASSPLRFPTGPYGYTF
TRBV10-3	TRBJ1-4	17	CAISESVVRDSNEKLFF
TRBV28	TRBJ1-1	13	CASSLAPNTEAFF
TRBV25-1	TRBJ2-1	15	CASSEYGGGANEQFF
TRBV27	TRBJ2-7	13	CASSFLESYEQYF
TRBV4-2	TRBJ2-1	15	CASSPARQAYNEQFF
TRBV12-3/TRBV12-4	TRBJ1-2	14	CASSLNGGGHGYTF
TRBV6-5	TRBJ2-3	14	CASSQEGFTDTQYF
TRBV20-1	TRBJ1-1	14	CSARGRSDWESAFF
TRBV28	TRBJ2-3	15	CASKKRDGGTDTQYF
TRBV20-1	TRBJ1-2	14	CSARDRGTDYGYTF
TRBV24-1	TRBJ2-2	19	CATSEQAVSGGWGTGELFF
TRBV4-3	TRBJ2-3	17	CASSHELTGGNTDTQYF
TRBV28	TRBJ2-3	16	CASTKYGPSSIDTQYF
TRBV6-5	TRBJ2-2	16	CASSYSMAGSTGELFF
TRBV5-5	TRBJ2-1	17	CASSLADKRQGYHEQFF
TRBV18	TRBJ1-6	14	CASSPNRANSPPHF
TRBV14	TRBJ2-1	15	CASSQPGQSYNEQFF
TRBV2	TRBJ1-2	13	CASSESQGNGYTF